The following is a T cell receptor beta chain sequence with its context. The antigen is not known. PCR was performed using 60 Vbeta and 13 Jbeta primers. Clones were read by immunoSEQ multiplex PCR, and TCRdb kept only the in-frame ones, dropping some. The table has 90,000 to 140,000 clones, approximately 86% seen once; the top ten hold about 5.9%. This CDR3 region has 16 residues. V shed 5 bases and J shed 4 bases, with 20 bases lying between them. Germline V CDR1 and CDR2: KGHSH, LQKENI. The entry originates in a study of cytomegalovirus exposure and HLA in healthy donors. Study outcomes and limitations: Productive status was seen about 87% or about 30% of the time for most TCR beta V segments in an earlier analysis. Certain sequence variants were highly shared and formed a cluster, and this cluster was likely a sequencing artifact. In vitro assays verified that three CMV-associated chains recognized CMV antigens specifically.

Sequencing input: PBMCs. The sequence came from a young man in good health and CMV-seronegative. The chain has TRBV18 and TRBJ1-1; tentative D call: TRBD1 (6 bases). The CDR3 nucleotides are TGTGCCAGCTCAGGGGAACAGGGATCCGCTGTCACTGAAGCTTTCTTT. Its translation: CASSGEQGSAVTEAFF.